The rows below give T cell receptor beta chains drawn from one sample of a study of cytomegalovirus exposure and HLA in healthy donors. Repertoires were generated with immunoSEQ multiplex PCR, while TCRdb's copy carries only in-frame clones and drops some. The repertoire holds some 150,000 clones, 76% seen once, with under 2% in the top ten. Sequencing was done on a sample of PBMCs. The receptors here all came from a woman in her thirties or forties in good health and CMV-seronegative. Both conserved end residues are part of each CDR3. The D gene is left open where the match is weak. Size tells how often a clone was seen (once, few, many) or the class of an expanded clone, and some rows leave it out.

TRBD2	TRBV27	-	TRBJ2-3	CASSLGTSGFTQYF	TGTGCCAGCAGTTTGGGGACTAGCGGGTTTACGCAGTATTTT
-	TRBV7-9	-	TRBJ2-5	CSSSIPQETQYF	TGTTCCAGCAGCATTCCACAAGAGACCCAGTACTTC
-	TRBV6-5	-	TRBJ2-7	CASNFRGLSTYEQYF	TGTGCCAGCAATTTTAGGGGACTTTCTACCTACGAGCAGTACTTC
TRBD2	TRBV4-2	-	TRBJ2-3	CASSQEGLAGGYTDTQYF	TGTGCCAGCAGCCAAGAAGGTCTAGCGGGAGGTTACACAGATACGCAGTATTTT
-	TRBV27	-	TRBJ2-5	CASSLSFIPGLLGRTQYF	TGTGCCAGCAGTTTATCGTTCATACCGGGACTGCTGGGAAGGACCCAGTACTTC
-	TRBV5-4	-	TRBJ2-5	CASSLPQETQYF	TGTGCCAGCAGCCTCCCGCAGGAGACCCAGTACTTC
TRBD1	TRBV18	-	TRBJ1-6	CASSPIQGADNSPLHF	TGTGCCAGCTCACCCATACAGGGGGCGGATAATTCACCCCTCCACTTT
TRBD1	TRBV6-5	-	TRBJ1-5	CASSYSRGLQPQHF	TGTGCCAGCAGTTACTCGAGGGGGCTTCAGCCCCAGCATTTT
TRBD1	TRBV5-1	-	TRBJ2-1	CASSLGLRDSFHEQFF	TGCGCCAGCAGCCTGGGCCTACGGGACAGCTTCCATGAGCAGTTCTTC
-	TRBV5-6	-	TRBJ1-3	CASSPGGNSGNTIYF	TGTGCCAGCAGCCCCGGGGGAAACTCTGGAAACACCATATATTTT
-	TRBV27	-	TRBJ2-1	CASSLSPDEQFF	TGTGCCAGCAGCCTCTCTCCTGATGAGCAGTTCTTC
-	TRBV25-1	-	TRBJ1-1	CASSDSGAVNTEAFF	TGTGCCAGCAGTGATTCTGGGGCCGTGAACACTGAAGCTTTCTTT
TRBD1	TRBV18	-	TRBJ1-3	CASSPGTVSGNTIYF	TGTGCCAGCTCACCCGGGACAGTCTCTGGAAACACCATATATTTT
TRBD1	TRBV7-9	few	TRBJ1-1	CASSLRDRGNTEAFF	TGTGCCAGCAGCCTACGGGACAGAGGGAACACTGAAGCTTTCTTT
-	TRBV27	-	TRBJ2-7	CASSLRGTFSYEQYF	TGTGCCAGCAGTCTAAGGGGGACATTTTCCTACGAGCAGTACTTC